Many counts were recorded for the clone carrying this TCR beta chain. The antigen remains unidentified. Researchers built TCR beta libraries using quantitative 5'-RACE with molecular barcodes. Each CDR3 protein gets one entry after TCRdb re-called the 5' RACE reads with MiXCR. The data contain about 340,000 distinct CDR3 sequences, roughly 14% of them seen just once; the ten biggest clones take up around 1%. The sample originates from a study of CD8 T cells in ankylosing spondylitis. CDR1 is SGHRS and CDR2 is YFSETQ in the germline V gene. This CDR3 is built from 13 residues. Trimming pared 3 bases from V and 5 bases from J, leaving 11 bases between. Findings of the study overall: Matched synovial fluid from ankylosing spondylitis patients was reported to be enriched for disease-linked clones.

The sequence was collected from a male donor with ankylosing spondylitis or in good health (not recorded which). Sequences were obtained from blood, either unsorted or a sorted T cell fraction (not recorded which). The chain recombines TRBV5-1 with TRBJ2-5; D is undetermined. The CDR3 reads CASSSLTPETQYF. The DNA of the CDR3 is TGCGCCAGCAGCTCCCTTACACCGGAGACCCAGTACTTC.